This TCR beta chain was documented in a study of cytomegalovirus exposure and HLA in healthy donors. The PCR had 60 Vbeta and 13 Jbeta primers. Here immunoSEQ multiplex PCR was the method, and the copy in TCRdb shows in-frame clones only, minus some. Found here are 150,000 or so clones, nearly 80% of them singletons; the top ten hold about 0.62%. Germline values: CDR1 SGHDT, CDR2 YYEEEE. Trimming removed 7 bases from V and 7 bases from J; junction bases left unmatched: 9. This CDR3 is built from 14 residues. The specimen sequenced was PBMCs. The source is a male donor in good health and CMV-seronegative. The chain is built from TRBV5-6 and TRBJ1-4, with 8 bases that match TRBD1. The CDR3 DNA sequence: TGTGCCAGCGCTGGGGAGACAGGGGCTGAAAAACTGTTTTTT. Its translation is CASAGETGAEKLFF. The full variable domain, in which reference TRBV5-6 and TRBJ1-4 provide the parts outside the CDR3, is DAGVTQSPTHLIKTRGQQVTLRCSPKSGHDTVSWYQQALGQGPQFIFQYYEEEERQRGNFPDRFSGHQFPNYSSELNVNALLLGDSALYLCASAGETGAEKLFFGSGTQLSVL.